The text below deals with one T cell receptor (beta chain). The data derive from a study of cytomegalovirus exposure and HLA in healthy donors. The PCR had 60 Vbeta and 13 Jbeta primers. In the authors' methods: The authors later counted about 80 million unique TCR beta chains, 9 million to 12 million of them shared. This table comes from immunoSEQ multiplex PCR, and its TCRdb copy is limited to in-frame clones, with some not included. V and J calls and clone size come straight from that table; D and trimming were deduced from the DNA. The sample lists around 80,000 clones, under 65% occurring once. Trimming removed 2 bases at V and 2 bases at J, with 28 bases between. Germline V lookup: CDR1 LNHDA, CDR2 SQIVND (reference sequence). The CDR3 is 20 residues long.

The chain employs TRBV19 and TRBJ2-7; D perhaps matches TRBD2 (6 bases). The TCR was taken from a male donor in good health and CMV-seropositive. Sequenced sample: PBMCs. This CDR3 is CASSIIWGRSPGTPPYEQYF. The CDR3 DNA reads as TGTGCCAGTAGTATAATCTGGGGGAGGTCTCCTGGGACTCCACCCTACGAGCAGTACTTC.